This entry lists 20 T cell receptor beta chains sequenced from one sample in a study of blood T cell repertoires in COVID-19. Only in-frame clones appear in the TCRdb table, and some are missing; sequencing was by immunoSEQ multiplex PCR. The sample consists of about 40,000 clones, around 86% of them appearing once. Material for sequencing was peripheral blood. The receptors stem from a man aged 40-49 years with active COVID-19.

The CDR3 DNA is TGTGCCTCAGTGGACAGGGGTTATGGCTACACCTTC. Encoded protein: CASVDRGYGYTF. The rearrangement uses TRBV30 and TRBJ1-2, with 9 bases matching TRBD1. Germline lookup yields CDR1 GTSNPN and CDR2 SVGIG (reference sequence). The CDR3 totals 12 residues. J was trimmed by 5 bases and V by 7 bases; bases with no gene match: 5.

The gene calls are TRBV5-1 and TRBJ2-2; 9 positions agree with TRBD1. The CDR3 consists of 16 residues. Germline assignment: CDR1 SGHRS and CDR2 YFSETQ. The V gene end was trimmed by 2 bases and the J gene end by 3 bases; junction bases not matched to a gene: 5. This chain's CDR3 is CASSLEGQGYTGELFF. The CDR3 coding sequence is TGCGCCAGCAGCTTAGAAGGACAGGGGTACACCGGGGAGCTGTTTTTT.

The V gene is TRBV19, the J gene TRBJ1-2; possible D gene TRBD1, 6 bases. The V gene lost 1 base and the J gene lost 2 bases, with 8 bases spanning the gap. This CDR3 comprises 14 residues. Germline-derived CDR1 and CDR2 are LNHDA and SQIVND (reference sequence). DNA for the CDR3: TGTGCCAGTAGTATAGTGGGGGCGAACTATGGCTACACCTTC. As protein: CASSIVGANYGYTF.

This rearrangement joins TRBV28 to TRBJ2-1, with 9 bases aligning to TRBD1. CDR3 size: 16 residues. Germline V CDR1 and CDR2: MDHEN, SYDVKM. The J segment lost 6 bases and the V segment lost 3 bases, leaving 9 bases of the junction unmatched. This CDR3 is CASSFTPGQGGNEQFF. The CDR3 nucleotides read TGTGCCAGCAGTTTCACCCCGGGACAGGGAGGCAATGAGCAGTTCTTC.

The V gene is TRBV9, the J gene TRBJ1-1; unclear D gene. Germline-derived CDR1 and CDR2 are SGDLS and YYNGEE. This CDR3 region has 14 residues. Between the trimmed V and J ends, which lost 1 base and 1 base, there was a span of 8 bases. Here the CDR3 reads CASSVSGGNTEAFF. The CDR3 nucleotides are TGTGCCAGCAGCGTATCGGGAGGGAACACTGAAGCTTTCTTT. The whole variable domain, filled in from reference TRBV9 and TRBJ1-1, reads DSGVTQTPKHLITATGQRVTLRCSPRSGDLSVYWYQQSLDQGLQFLIQYYNGEERAKGNILERFSAQQFPDLHSELNLSSLELGDSALYFCASSVSGGNTEAFFGQGTRLTVV.

The chain is built from TRBV5-1 and TRBJ2-3; tentatively, D is TRBD2 (5 bases). The CDR3 loop spans 15 amino acids. Germline V lookup: CDR1 SGHRS, CDR2 YFSETQ. Between the trimmed V and J ends, which lost 1 base and 0 bases, there was a span of 9 bases. The DNA for the CDR3 is TGCGCCAGCAGCTTGCGGCTAGCTAGCACAGATACGCAGTATTTT. The encoded protein is CASSLRLASTDTQYF. The variable domain in full, with the rest retrieved from reference TRBV5-1 and TRBJ2-3, is KAGVTQTPRYLIKTRGQQVTLSCSPISGHRSVSWYQQTPGQGLQFLFEYFSETQRNKGNFPGRFSGRQFSNSRSEMNVSTLELGDSALYLCASSLRLASTDTQYFGPGTRLTVL.

By frequency in the sample, this clone is medium-sized (0.01 to 0.1%). CDR3 sequence (DNA): TGTGCCAGTAAGAGCGGGAGTGCTAAAGAGACCCAGTACTTC. Translated: CASKSGSAKETQYF. This rearrangement joins TRBV19 to TRBJ2-5; TRBD2 matches 8 bases. V shed 7 bases, J shed 3 bases, and the junction held 7 bases outside the gene matches. Per germline, CDR1 LNHDA and CDR2 SQIVND (reference sequence). This CDR3 is 14 amino acids long.

This clone was observed a few times. The CDR3 sequence: CASSSPGLAFTAGELFF. The CDR3 DNA follows: TGTGCCAGCAGCTCTCCGGGACTAGCGTTTACTGCCGGGGAGCTGTTTTTT. The V gene is TRBV9, the J gene TRBJ2-2; TRBD2 matches 10 bases. The CDR3 has 17 amino acids. V was pared by 4 bases and J by 6 bases, with 12 bases of the junction left unmatched. Germline V lookup: CDR1 SGDLS, CDR2 YYNGEE. The whole variable domain, remainder taken from reference TRBV9 and TRBJ2-2, is DSGVTQTPKHLITATGQRVTLRCSPRSGDLSVYWYQQSLDQGLQFLIQYYNGEERAKGNILERFSAQQFPDLHSELNLSSLELGDSALYFCASSSPGLAFTAGELFFGEGSRLTVL.

The rearrangement links TRBV10-3 to TRBJ2-5; 13 bases map to TRBD2. The CDR3 is 16 residues long. The J segment lost 0 bases and the V segment lost 5 bases, leaving 3 bases of the junction unmatched. Per the germline V gene, CDR1 is ENHRY and CDR2 is SYGVKD. The CDR3 sequence: CAISPGTSGNQETQYF. CDR3 coding DNA: TGTGCCATCAGTCCTGGGACTAGCGGGAACCAAGAGACCCAGTACTTC.

A few counts support this clone. The chain recombines TRBV9 with TRBJ2-3; TRBD2 might be the D (5 bases). The germline CDR1 and CDR2 sequences are SGDLS and YYNGEE. The CDR3 spans 14 residues. Trimming took 0 bases from V and 5 from J, leaving 10 bases between them. Here the CDR3 reads CASSVVGVRDTQYF. The CDR3 region has the DNA TGTGCCAGCAGCGTAGTCGGGGTTAGAGATACGCAGTATTTT.

The rearrangement links TRBV20-1 to TRBJ2-5; a possible D gene is TRBD2 (6 bases). The CDR3 consists of 13 residues. The germline V gene encodes CDR1 DFQATT and CDR2 SNEGSKA (reference sequence). With 3 bases removed from V and 5 bases from J, the gap between germline ends came to 13 bases. The CDR3 region is CSASSLSGETQYF. The CDR3 region has the DNA TGCAGTGCTAGTAGTCTTAGCGGTGAGACCCAGTACTTC.

The gene calls are TRBV7-5 and TRBJ2-7; the listed D gene, TRBD1, was not tested against the DNA. TRBV7-5 is recorded as a pseudogene. The CDR3 extends over 17 amino acids. This CDR3 is CVRSLAPPPGQRYEQYF. CDR3 sequence (DNA): TGTGTCAGAAGCTTAGCACCACCCCCGGGACAGAGGTACGAGCAGTACTTC.

This clone was counted only a few times. The V gene is TRBV18, the J gene TRBJ2-1, with TRBD1 identical over 7 bases. J was trimmed by 8 bases and V by 3 bases; bases with no gene match: 7. Germline CDR1 reads KGHSH; CDR2 reads LQKENI. The CDR3 runs 14 residues. The CDR3 region has the DNA TGTGCCAGCTCACCGAGCACTCAGGGGGATGAGCAGTTCTTC. Translating gives CASSPSTQGDEQFF.

This clone was observed a single time. The chain recombines TRBV7-6 with TRBJ2-3, with TRBD2 matching 9 bases. The V gene's germline CDR1 is SGHVS and CDR2 FNYEAQ. The CDR3 runs 19 residues. V was clipped by 6 bases and J by 8 bases; unmatched bases: 24. DNA of the CDR3: TGTGCCAGCAGTCCCCTCCACGGGTCTAGCGGGGCCCGGGGGAGTACGCAGTATTTT. It codes for CASSPLHGSSGARGSTQYF.

Relative to its sample, this clone is medium-sized. CDR3 in DNA: TGCGCCAGCAGCTCCACGACTAGCGGGAGCGCAAGAGGCGAGCAGTACTTC. Its protein is CASSSTTSGSARGEQYF. The genes are TRBV5-1 and TRBJ2-7; 12 bases are shared with TRBD2. This CDR3 region has 17 residues. The V and J ends lost 3 bases and 6 bases, in that order; junction bases with no gene match: 13. Germline CDR1 and CDR2: SGHRS and YFSETQ.

The rearrangement uses TRBV30 and TRBJ2-7; 10 nucleotides agree with TRBD2. The CDR3 has 16 residues. Germline assignment: CDR1 GTSNPN and CDR2 SVGIG (reference sequence). The V gene end was trimmed by 0 bases and the J gene end by 2 bases; junction bases not matched to a gene: 7. This CDR3 is CAWSVLTSGRAYEQYF. CDR3 nucleotides: TGTGCCTGGAGTGTACTGACCAGCGGGAGGGCCTACGAGCAGTACTTC.

V and J are TRBV11-2 and TRBJ2-3, with 7 bases matching TRBD2. Germline V gene data show CDR1 as SGHAT and CDR2 as FQNNGV. J lost 6 bases, V lost 1 base, and 7 bases had no gene match. The CDR3 has 15 amino acids. The chain's CDR3 is CASSLAGRAADTQYF. CDR3 bases: TGTGCCAGCAGCTTAGCGGGGAGGGCCGCCGATACGCAGTATTTT.

This chain's CDR3 is CASSTRSYGYTF. Here the CDR3 DNA reads TGTGCCAGCAGCACAAGATCCTATGGCTACACCTTC. The rearrangement uses TRBV5-6 and TRBJ1-2; no reliable D call. Germline V gene lookup returns CDR1 SGHDT and CDR2 YYEEEE. Trimming left V 4 bases short and J 4 bases short, with 8 bases between. This CDR3 region has 12 residues.

The J gene is TRBJ1-1, the V gene TRBV30; D is perhaps TRBD1 (5 bases). CDR1 and CDR2 (germline): GTSNPN, SVGIG (reference sequence). This CDR3 comprises 16 residues. The V and J ends lost 4 bases and 0 bases respectively, with 18 bases between them. The CDR3 DNA sequence: TGTGCCTGGACCCTCGAAGAACCAGGGCTGAACACTGAAGCTTTCTTT. It yields the protein CAWTLEEPGLNTEAFF.

The chain links TRBV4-1 to TRBJ2-7, with TRBD2 as a possible D gene (5 bases). This CDR3 region has 16 residues. Germline lookup yields CDR1 MGHRA and CDR2 YSYEKL. V was trimmed by 1 base and J by 8 bases, leaving 21 bases between them. The CDR3 loop is CASSQGNSGLPLKQYF. In DNA, the CDR3 is TGCGCCAGCAGCCAAGGTAATTCCGGACTCCCGCTCAAGCAGTACTTC.